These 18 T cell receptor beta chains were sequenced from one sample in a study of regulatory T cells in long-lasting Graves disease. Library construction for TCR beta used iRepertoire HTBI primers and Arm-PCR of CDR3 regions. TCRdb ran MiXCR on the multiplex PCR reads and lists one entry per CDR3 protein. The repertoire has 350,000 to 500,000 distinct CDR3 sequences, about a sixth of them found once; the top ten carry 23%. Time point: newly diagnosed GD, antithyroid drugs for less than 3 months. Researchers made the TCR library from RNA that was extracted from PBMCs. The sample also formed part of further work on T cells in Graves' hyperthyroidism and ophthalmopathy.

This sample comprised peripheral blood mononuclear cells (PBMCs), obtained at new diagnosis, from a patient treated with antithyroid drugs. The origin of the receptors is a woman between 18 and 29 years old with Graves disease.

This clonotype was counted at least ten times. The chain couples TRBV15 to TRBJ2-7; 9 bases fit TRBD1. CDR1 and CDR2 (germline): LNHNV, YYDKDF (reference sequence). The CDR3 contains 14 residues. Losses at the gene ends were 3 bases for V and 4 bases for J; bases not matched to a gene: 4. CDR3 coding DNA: TGTGCCACCAGCAGGCGGGACAGGGTGTACGAGCAGTACTTC. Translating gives CATSRRDRVYEQYF.

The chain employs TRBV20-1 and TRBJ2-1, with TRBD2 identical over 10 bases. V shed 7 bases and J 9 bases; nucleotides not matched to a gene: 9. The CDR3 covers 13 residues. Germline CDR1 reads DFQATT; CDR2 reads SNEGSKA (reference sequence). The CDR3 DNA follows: TGCAGTGGACTAGCGGGTGATCTCAGTGAGCAGTTCTTC. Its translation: CSGLAGDLSEQFF.

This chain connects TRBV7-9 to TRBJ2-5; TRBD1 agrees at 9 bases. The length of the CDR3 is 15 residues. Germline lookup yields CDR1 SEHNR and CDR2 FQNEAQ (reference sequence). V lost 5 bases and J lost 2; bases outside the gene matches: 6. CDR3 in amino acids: CASSPRDRDQETQYF. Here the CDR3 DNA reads TGTGCCAGCAGCCCCCGGGACAGGGATCAAGAGACCCAGTACTTC.

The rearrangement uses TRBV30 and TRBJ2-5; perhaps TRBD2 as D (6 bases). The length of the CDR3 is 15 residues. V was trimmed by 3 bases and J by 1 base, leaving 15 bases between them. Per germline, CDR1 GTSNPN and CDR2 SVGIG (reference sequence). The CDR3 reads CAWSPGVAGQETQYF. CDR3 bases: TGTGCCTGGAGCCCGGGGGTTGCGGGCCAAGAGACCCAGTACTTC.

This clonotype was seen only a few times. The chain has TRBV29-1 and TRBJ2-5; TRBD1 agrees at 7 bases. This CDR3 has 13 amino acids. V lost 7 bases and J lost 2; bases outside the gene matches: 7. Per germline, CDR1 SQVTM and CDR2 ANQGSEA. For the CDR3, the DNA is TGCAGCGGAGAGACAGGGACGCAAGAGACCCAGTACTTC. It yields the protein CSGETGTQETQYF.

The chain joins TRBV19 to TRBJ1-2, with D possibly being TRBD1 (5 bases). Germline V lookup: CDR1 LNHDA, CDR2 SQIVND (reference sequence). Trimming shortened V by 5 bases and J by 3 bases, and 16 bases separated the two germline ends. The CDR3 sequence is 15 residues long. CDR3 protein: CASSSNPGRDYGYTF. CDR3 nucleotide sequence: TGTGCCAGTAGTTCTAATCCGGGACGGGACTATGGCTACACCTTC.

The DNA for the CDR3 is TGTGCCAGCAGTTACCGACGGGAGGGCCGAGAAGATATCACAGATACGCAGTATTTT. Translation gives CASSYRREGREDITDTQYF. The chain links TRBV6-2 or TRBV6-3 to TRBJ2-3; 8 bases are a match to TRBD2. The CDR3 length is 19 residues. Losses at the gene ends were 2 bases for V and 2 bases for J; bases not matched to a gene: 15. Looked up from germline, CDR1 is MNHEY and CDR2 is SVGEGT.

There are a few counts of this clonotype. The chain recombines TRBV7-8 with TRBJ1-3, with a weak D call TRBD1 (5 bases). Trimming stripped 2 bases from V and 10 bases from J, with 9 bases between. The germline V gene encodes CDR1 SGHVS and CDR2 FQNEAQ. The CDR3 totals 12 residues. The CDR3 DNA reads TGTGCCAGCAGCTTAACGGACATGACCATATATTTT. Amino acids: CASSLTDMTIYF.

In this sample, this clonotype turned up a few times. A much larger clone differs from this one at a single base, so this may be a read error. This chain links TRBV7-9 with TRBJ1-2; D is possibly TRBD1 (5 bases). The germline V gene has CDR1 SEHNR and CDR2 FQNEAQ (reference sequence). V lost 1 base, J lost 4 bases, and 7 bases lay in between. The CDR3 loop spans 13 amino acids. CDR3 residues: CASSLERGYGYTF. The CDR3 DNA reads TGTGCCAGCAGCTTAGAAAGGGGCTATGGCTACACCTTC.

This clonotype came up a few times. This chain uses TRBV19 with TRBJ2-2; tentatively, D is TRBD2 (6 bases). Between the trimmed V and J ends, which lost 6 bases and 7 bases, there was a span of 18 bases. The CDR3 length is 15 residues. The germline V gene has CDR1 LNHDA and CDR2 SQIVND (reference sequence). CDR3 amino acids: CASRRDQPMGGELFF. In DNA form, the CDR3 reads TGTGCCAGTAGGCGGGACCAGCCAATGGGCGGGGAGCTGTTTTTT.

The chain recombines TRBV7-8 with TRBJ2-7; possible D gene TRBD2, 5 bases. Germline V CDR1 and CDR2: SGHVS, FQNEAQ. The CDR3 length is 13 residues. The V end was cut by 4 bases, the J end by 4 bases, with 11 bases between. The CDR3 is CASSYSERYEQYF. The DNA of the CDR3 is TGTGCCAGCAGCTATAGCGAGCGGTACGAGCAGTACTTC.

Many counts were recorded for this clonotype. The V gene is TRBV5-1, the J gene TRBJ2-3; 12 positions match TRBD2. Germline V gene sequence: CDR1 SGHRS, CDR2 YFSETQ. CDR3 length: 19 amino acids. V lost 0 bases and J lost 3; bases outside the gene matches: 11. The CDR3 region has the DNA TGCGCCAGCAGCTTGGCCAAGCTAGCGGGAGGGCCGAGGACAGATACGCAGTATTTT. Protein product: CASSLAKLAGGPRTDTQYF.

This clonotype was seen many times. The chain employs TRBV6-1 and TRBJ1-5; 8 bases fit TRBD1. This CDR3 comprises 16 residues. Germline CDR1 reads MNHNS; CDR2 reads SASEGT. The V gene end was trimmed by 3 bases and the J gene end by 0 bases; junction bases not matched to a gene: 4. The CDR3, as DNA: TGTGCCAGCAGTGAGGACAGGGCTTATAGCAATCAGCCCCAGCATTTT. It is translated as CASSEDRAYSNQPQHF.

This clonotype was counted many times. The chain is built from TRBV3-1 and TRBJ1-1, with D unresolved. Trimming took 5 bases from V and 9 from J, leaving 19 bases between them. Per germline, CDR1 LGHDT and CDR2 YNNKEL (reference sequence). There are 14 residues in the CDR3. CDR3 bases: TGTGCCAGCAGCTACCCTACAGCGGGCGGGAAAGCTTTCTTT. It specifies CASSYPTAGGKAFF.

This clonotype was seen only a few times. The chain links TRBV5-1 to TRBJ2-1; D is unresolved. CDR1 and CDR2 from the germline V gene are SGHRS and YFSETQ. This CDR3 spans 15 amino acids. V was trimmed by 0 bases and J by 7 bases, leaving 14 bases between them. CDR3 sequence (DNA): TGCGCCAGCAGCTTGGAGGCCGGGCCATCAAATGAGCAGTTCTTC. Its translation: CASSLEAGPSNEQFF.

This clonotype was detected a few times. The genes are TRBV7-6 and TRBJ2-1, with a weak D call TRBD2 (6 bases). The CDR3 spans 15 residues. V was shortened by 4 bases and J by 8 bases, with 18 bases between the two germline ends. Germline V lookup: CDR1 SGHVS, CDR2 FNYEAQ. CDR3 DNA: TGTGCCAGCAGCTCTTCACGGGGGAGTTTTGATGAGCAGTTCTTC. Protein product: CASSSSRGSFDEQFF.

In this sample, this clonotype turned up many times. CDR3 region: CASSLGNQQGSLAEAFF. For the CDR3, the DNA is TGTGCCAGCAGTTTAGGCAACCAACAGGGCTCTCTGGCTGAAGCTTTCTTT. The chain couples TRBV28 to TRBJ1-1; possibly TRBD1 for D (6 bases). Looked up from germline, CDR1 is MDHEN and CDR2 is SYDVKM. The CDR3 consists of 17 residues. V dropped 2 bases and J dropped 6 bases, with 22 bases sitting between them.

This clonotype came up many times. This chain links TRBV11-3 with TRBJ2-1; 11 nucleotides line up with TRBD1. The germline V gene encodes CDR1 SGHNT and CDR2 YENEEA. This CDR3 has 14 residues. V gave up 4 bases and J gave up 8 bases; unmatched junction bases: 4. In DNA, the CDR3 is TGTGCCAGCAGCTCACGGACAGGGGGCGATGAGCAGTTCTTC. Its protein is CASSSRTGGDEQFF.